This T cell receptor beta chain was identified in a study of shared clonotypes between healthy human individuals. In the study overall: There were three CD4 naive, three CD4 memory, two CD8 naive and one CD8 memory plates per donor. Findings of the study overall: The authors expected sequencing depth to affect clonotype sharing among donors. Though the depth was large, rarefaction showed that sorted-subset sequencing was incomplete.

This clone was observed a single time. No antigen is known for it. This was a deep-level run. Sequencing used immunoSEQ multiplex PCR; TCRdb keeps in-frame clones, though not all of them. The table lists more than 2 million clones, around 95% of them singletons. The CDR3 sequence is 19 residues long. CDR1 and CDR2 (germline): SGHTA, FQGNSA. With 3 bases clipped from V and 2 bases from J, the junction kept 8 bases outside the gene matches. The rearrangement uses TRBV7-2 and TRBJ2-3; 16 positions agree with TRBD2. Sequencing input: naive CD4+ T cells sorted from blood. Stated subset: CD45RA+ positively selected. This TCR derives from a man younger than 30 in good health. Here the CDR3 DNA reads TGTGCCAGCAGCTTGGCGGGACTAGCGGGAGGGCGAAACACAGATACGCAGTATTTT. The encoded protein is CASSLAGLAGGRNTDTQYF.